This TCR beta chain was recorded in a study of T cell repertoires in cytomegalovirus infection. As for the study in general: Matching HLA type and CMV infection were both indicated by public TCR beta signatures.

From the reads, TCRdb called clonotypes with MiXCR, one entry per CDR3 protein. The table records 450,000 to 650,000 distinct CDR3 sequences, around a quarter of them present only once. In regard to this clonotype: Its antigen is as yet unknown.

CDR3 size: 16 residues. V shed 3 bases, J shed 2 bases, and the junction held 5 bases outside the gene matches. The germline CDR1 and CDR2 sequences are KGHDR and SFDVKD. The study, taken as a whole, reports: Predominance within the ex vivo response was attributable to HLA-C-restricted CMV-specific TCR beta clonotypes.

This receptor was obtained from a human donor in good health (CMV status not recorded). Some clones in this sample may be carry-over from other donors' samples. The chain carries TRBV24-1 and TRBJ2-2; 7 bases are a match to TRBD2. Specimen: PBMCs. The CDR3 DNA is TGTGCCACCAGTGATCCCGCGGGGGTAAACACCGGGGAGCTGTTTTTT. This codes for CATSDPAGVNTGELFF.